The source of this T cell receptor beta chain is a study of cytomegalovirus exposure and HLA in healthy donors. About this clone itself: The target antigen is unknown.

Regarding the study as a whole: In a later analysis, across HLA loci, associated TCR counts were highest for DRB1, lowest for HLA-C.

PCR used 60 Vbeta primers and 13 Jbeta primers. Clones were read by immunoSEQ multiplex PCR, and TCRdb kept only the in-frame ones, dropping some. Of about 140,000 clones listed, roughly four fifths are singletons. This CDR3 comprises 16 residues. V gave up 5 bases and J gave up 2 bases; unmatched junction bases: 5. Germline V gene sequence: CDR1 SGHTA, CDR2 FQGNSA. The receptor was derived from a woman in her forties or fifties in good health and CMV-seronegative. The chain couples TRBV7-2 to TRBJ2-3, with 12 bases that match TRBD2. Sequenced input: PBMCs. DNA for the CDR3: TGTGCCAGCAGCCAAAGACTAGCGGGGGTCACAGATACGCAGTATTTT. Protein sequence: CASSQRLAGVTDTQYF.